The next 25 T cell receptor beta chains were all read from a single sample in a study of blood T cells in healthy people across ages. A second PCR of about 6 to 11 cycles used a sample-barcoded 5' primer and a J-beta primer mix. TCRdb analysed the 5' RACE reads with MiXCR anew, one entry per CDR3 protein. This table has under 1 million distinct CDR3 sequences, under 45% appearing once. The sequenced material came from blood. The source of these receptors is a man in his sixties in good health.

The chain recombines TRBV24-1 with TRBJ1-2, with D maybe TRBD1 (5 bases). In germline, CDR1 is KGHDR, CDR2 SFDVKD. V dropped 3 bases and J dropped 6 bases, with 10 bases sitting between them. The CDR3 consists of 13 residues. The chain's CDR3 is CATSDAGPNGYTF. In DNA form, the CDR3 reads TGTGCCACCAGTGATGCAGGGCCGAATGGCTACACCTTC.

This clonotype was seen a handful of times. The genes are TRBV10-3 and TRBJ1-2, with TRBD1 as a possible D gene (5 bases). Germline V gene lookup returns CDR1 ENHRY and CDR2 SYGVKD. CDR3 size: 14 residues. Deletions cut 4 bases from V and 2 bases from J, with 11 bases between. DNA for the CDR3: TGTGCCATCAGTGCGGCGGGGCCCAACTATGGCTACACCTTC. It encodes CAISAAGPNYGYTF.

About this clonotype: A single base separates this from a much larger clone, so it may be a read error. The gene calls are TRBV10-3 and TRBJ1-4; no definite D call. Germline V CDR1 and CDR2: ENHRY, SYGVKD. This CDR3 has 13 residues. V was clipped by 8 bases and J by 8 bases, with 15 bases between them. The DNA of the CDR3 is TGTGCCATCGCGCGAACAGAAAAGGAAAAACTGTTTTTT. Translated, it gives CAIARTEKEKLFF.

This sequence joins TRBV29-1 and TRBJ2-2, with D possibly TRBD1 on 5 matching bases. This CDR3 is built from 14 residues. Germline V gene sequence: CDR1 SQVTM, CDR2 ANQGSEA. V lost 3 bases and J 5 bases, leaving 13 bases between the germline ends. In DNA, the CDR3 is TGCAGCGTTGATGTGGGGCTCGGGACCGGGGAGCTGTTTTTT. As protein: CSVDVGLGTGELFF.

Only a few counts were recorded for this clonotype. The V gene is TRBV7-8, the J gene TRBJ2-2; D remains ambiguous. The CDR3 has 15 residues. Deletions cut 2 bases from V and 4 bases from J, with 11 bases between. Germline lookup yields CDR1 SGHVS and CDR2 FQNEAQ. The CDR3 spells CASSLPGRLTGELFF. The CDR3 DNA reads TGTGCCAGCAGCTTACCTGGCAGACTCACCGGGGAGCTGTTTTTT.

This clonotype turned up a few times. The chain has TRBV12-3 or TRBV12-4 and TRBJ2-1, with 10 bases matching TRBD1. Germline trimming cut 3 bases from V and 7 bases from J; bases unmatched to any gene: 6. The CDR3 consists of 15 residues. The CDR3 nucleotides read TGTGCCAGCAGTTTGGAGACAGGGGGCAGGAATGAGCAGTTCTTC. Protein product: CASSLETGGRNEQFF.

This clonotype occurred a few times. The V and J genes are TRBV7-2 and TRBJ1-6, with D tentatively TRBD1 (5 bases). Germline CDR1 is SGHTA and CDR2 is FQGNSA. The V and J ends lost 5 bases and 6 bases respectively, with 8 bases between them. The CDR3 loop spans 13 amino acids. The CDR3 DNA sequence: TGTGCCAGCAGCGAGGGGACTAATTCACCCCTCCACTTT. It is translated as CASSEGTNSPLHF.

With respect to this clonotype: Being one base from a much bigger clone, this may be a read error. The chain couples TRBV6-2 or TRBV6-3 to TRBJ2-5; the match to TRBD2 covers 7 bases. The germline V gene encodes CDR1 MNHEY and CDR2 SVGEGT. This CDR3 spans 14 amino acids. The CDR3 coding sequence is TGTGCCAGCAGAGCCCTAGCGGCCCAAGGGACCCGGTACTTC. Its protein product is CASRALAAQGTRYF.

In this sample, this clonotype turned up a few times. V is TRBV7-2 and J is TRBJ2-4, with 10 bases aligning to TRBD2. J lost 4 bases, V lost 4 bases, and 7 bases had no gene match. This CDR3 region has 16 residues. Germline CDR1 SGHTA, CDR2 FQGNSA. The CDR3 DNA follows: TGTGCCAGCAGCTCACTCGGACTAGCGGAAAAAAACATTCAGTACTTC. Translating it yields CASSSLGLAEKNIQYF. Drawing the rest from reference TRBV7-2 and TRBJ2-4, the complete variable domain is GAGVSQSPSNKVTEKGKDVELRCDPISGHTALYWYRQSLGQGLEFLIYFQGNSAPDKSGLPSDRFSAERTGGSVSTLTIQRTQQEDSAVYLCASSSLGLAEKNIQYFGAGTRLSVL.

This rearrangement joins TRBV7-9 to TRBJ2-7; TRBD1 matches 8 bases. The germline gives CDR1 SEHNR, CDR2 FQNEAQ (reference sequence). CDR3 length equals 15 residues. V gave up 7 bases and J gave up 1 base; unmatched junction bases: 9. The CDR3 sequence: CASTATGAPSYEQYF. The CDR3 DNA follows: TGTGCCAGCACCGCGACAGGGGCCCCTTCCTACGAGCAGTACTTC.

Only a few counts were recorded for this clonotype. The chain joins TRBV7-2 to TRBJ2-7; D is undetermined. Trimming cost V 1 base and J 3 bases, with 13 bases left between them. The CDR3 loop spans 15 amino acids. Per germline, CDR1 SGHTA and CDR2 FQGNSA. In DNA, the CDR3 is TGTGCCAGCAGCTTAGAAGTGTTTGGCATCTACGAGCAGTACTTC. Residues: CASSLEVFGIYEQYF.

The rearrangement links TRBV20-1 to TRBJ2-5; D is undetermined. In germline, CDR1 is DFQATT, CDR2 SNEGSKA (reference sequence). The CDR3 extends over 10 amino acids. Between the trimmed V and J ends, which lost 1 base and 11 bases, there was a span of 8 bases. The CDR3 here is CSARATKQYF. CDR3 DNA: TGCAGTGCTAGAGCTACTAAGCAGTACTTC.

This clonotype showed up many times. The rearrangement links TRBV4-1 to TRBJ2-1; D is unclear. Trimming took 0 bases from V and 10 from J, leaving 10 bases between them. The CDR3 runs to 13 residues. Germline CDR1 MGHRA, CDR2 YSYEKL. The CDR3 sequence is CASSQERWAEQFF. In nucleotides, the CDR3 is TGCGCCAGCAGCCAAGAGCGGTGGGCAGAGCAGTTCTTC.

This sequence joins TRBV29-1 and TRBJ2-1; D not resolved. Germline CDR1 reads SQVTM; CDR2 reads ANQGSEA. V was cut by 6 bases and J by 15 bases, with 15 bases left in between. CDR3 length equals 10 residues. For the CDR3, the DNA is TGCAGCGTCTTCTTAACGGAGAGGTTCTTC. This sequence encodes CSVFLTERFF.

The V call is TRBV27, the J call TRBJ2-7, with TRBD1 matching over 8 bases. V trimming: 4 bases; J trimming: 2 bases; junction bases outside the gene matches: 4. The CDR3 extends over 14 amino acids. Germline CDR1 reads MNHEY; CDR2 reads SMNVEV (reference sequence). The CDR3 nucleotides are TGTGCCAGCAGTTACGGGACAGGACCCTACGAGCAGTACTTC. This gives the protein CASSYGTGPYEQYF.

The V gene is TRBV5-5, the J gene TRBJ2-3; TRBD1 matches at 8 bases. Germline V gene sequence: CDR1 SGHKS, CDR2 YYEKEE (reference sequence). The CDR3 covers 14 residues. After removal of 4 bases from V and 6 bases from J, the junction contained 7 bases not matched to a gene. Here the CDR3 reads CASSQRTGMDTQYF. The CDR3 nucleotides read TGTGCCAGCAGCCAAAGGACAGGGATGGATACGCAGTATTTT.

This clonotype was found a few times. This chain uses TRBV11-2 with TRBJ2-7; 8 bases map to TRBD1. After removal of 1 base from V and 2 bases from J, the junction contained 4 bases not matched to a gene. The CDR3 sequence is 15 residues long. Germline CDR1 and CDR2: SGHAT and FQNNGV. The CDR3 region has the DNA TGTGCCAGCAGCTTAGCAGGGGGCCAGGCCTACGAGCAGTACTTC. Its translation: CASSLAGGQAYEQYF.

In this sample, this clonotype turned up a few times. The CDR3 bases are TGTGCCAGCAGCCCAAGGCAGGGAGCCTACAATGAGCAGTTCTTC. Translating it yields CASSPRQGAYNEQFF. This chain joins TRBV18 and TRBJ2-1, with D perhaps TRBD1 or TRBD2 (5 bases each). The CDR3 is made up of 15 amino acids. CDR1 KGHSH and CDR2 LQKENI come from the germline V gene. V was shortened by 8 bases and J by 2 bases, with 16 bases between the two germline ends. The variable domain in full, completed from reference TRBV18 and TRBJ2-1, reads NAGVMQNPRHLVRRRGQEARLRCSPMKGHSHVYWYRQLPEEGLKFMVYLQKENIIDESGMPKERFSAEFPKEGPSILRIQQVVRGDSAAYFCASSPRQGAYNEQFFGPGTRLTVL.

The chain uses TRBV20-1 and TRBJ2-3; 8 bases are a match to TRBD1. Germline V gene lookup returns CDR1 DFQATT and CDR2 SNEGSKA (reference sequence). CDR3 length: 19 residues. V trimming: 0 bases; J trimming: 0 bases; junction bases outside the gene matches: 14. Here the CDR3 DNA reads TGCAGTGCTAGAGATAAGGGGGCAGGGGGCTGGGGTAGCACAGATACGCAGTATTTT. Encoded protein: CSARDKGAGGWGSTDTQYF.

The chain combines TRBV10-3 with TRBJ2-3, with 10 positions matching TRBD1. CDR1 and CDR2 from the germline V gene are ENHRY and SYGVKD. J lost 1 base, V lost 6 bases, and 1 base had no gene match. The CDR3 has 14 amino acids. The CDR3 protein is CAIRGTGGTDTQYF. The CDR3 DNA is TGTGCCATCAGGGGGACAGGGGGCACAGATACGCAGTATTTT.

The chain links TRBV6-5 to TRBJ1-5, with 8 bases aligning to TRBD1. V was pared by 7 bases and J by 1 base, with 15 bases of the junction left unmatched. Germline V CDR1 and CDR2: MNHEY, SVGAGI. This CDR3 is built from 18 residues. The DNA of the CDR3 is TGTGCCAGCAATTATGGGACAGGATCTAGCTTCAGCAATCAGCCCCAGCATTTT. It is translated as CASNYGTGSSFSNQPQHF.

The chain carries TRBV4-3 and TRBJ2-1; 12 nucleotides agree with TRBD1. Trimming cost V 4 bases and J 8 bases; bases outside gene matches: 12. Per the germline V gene, CDR1 is LGHNA and CDR2 is YSLEER. The CDR3 sequence is 17 residues long. For the CDR3, the DNA is TGCGCCAGCAGCCTAGCCGCCGGGACAGGGGGCGGCGATGAGCAGTTCTTC. Translation gives CASSLAAGTGGGDEQFF.

The J gene is TRBJ1-5, the V gene TRBV6-6; D remains unclear. The CDR3 contains 12 residues. V was trimmed by 6 bases and J by 6 bases, leaving 9 bases between them. CDR1 and CDR2 (germline): MNHNY, SVGAGI (reference sequence). CDR3 sequence reads: CASREGSQPQHF. The CDR3 DNA reads as TGTGCCAGCAGGGAGGGAAGTCAGCCCCAGCATTTT.

The J gene is TRBJ2-1, the V gene TRBV9; D might be TRBD2 (5 bases). Trimming removed 4 bases from V and 0 bases from J, with 11 bases in between. The CDR3 consists of 15 residues. Looked up from germline, CDR1 is SGDLS and CDR2 is YYNGEE. This CDR3 is CASSQRRDSYNEQFF. The CDR3 DNA reads as TGTGCCAGCAGCCAAAGACGGGACTCCTACAATGAGCAGTTCTTC.

The J gene is TRBJ2-1, the V gene TRBV6-1; 7 bases are shared with TRBD1. This CDR3 contains 13 residues. Germline-derived CDR1 and CDR2 are MNHNS and SASEGT. Unmatched junction bases numbered 4, after V lost 8 bases and J lost 3 bases. The CDR3 sequence: CASGGQNYNEQFF. The CDR3 bases are TGTGCCAGCGGGGGACAGAACTACAATGAGCAGTTCTTC.